This section outlines one TCR beta chain sequence together with its context. What it binds is unknown. The V segment lost 4 bases and the J segment 3 bases; nucleotides outside the gene matches: 5. CDR3 length equals 14 residues. The V gene's germline CDR1 is MGHRA and CDR2 YSYEKL. The data originate from a study of PD-1 blockade in classical Hodgkin lymphoma. Overall study context: Nivolumab was administered to patients intravenously at 3 mg/kg every 2 weeks. The study, taken as a whole, reports: It was CD4+ TCR diversity, not CD8+, that rose significantly by C4D1. Patients were excluded if nivolumab began under 1 year after ASCT (the autologous transplant).

Data came from immunoSEQ multiplex PCR; TCRdb stores just in-frame clones and leaves some out. This table holds roughly 28,000 clones, roughly 71% found once. All patients relapsed after autologous stem cell transplantation, and brentuximab vedotin exposure varied. The starting material was peripheral blood mononuclear cells (PBMCs), obtained before the second cycle of nivolumab. This TCR came from a human donor with classical Hodgkin lymphoma. The chain recombines TRBV4-1 with TRBJ2-5; 7 bases align to TRBD2. In DNA, the CDR3 is TGCGCCAGCAGCCCGGGACTATACAAAGAGACCCAGTACTTC. Its translation is CASSPGLYKETQYF.